Following are 8 T cell receptor beta chains from one sample sequenced in a study of T cells in Graves' hyperthyroidism and ophthalmopathy. The TCR beta CDR3 regions underwent amplification using RNA transcripts as the source. An initial round of RT-PCR targeting the TCR CDR3 relied on the HTBI primer set. TCRdb reanalysed the multiplex PCR reads using MiXCR and keeps one entry per CDR3 protein. This table holds roughly 720,000 distinct CDR3 sequences, roughly 17% found once. Sequenced sample: blood. The receptors here all came from a man aged 50 or older with Graves' hyperthyroidism.

This clonotype occurred many times. The V and J genes are TRBV6-6 and TRBJ1-1; perhaps TRBD1 as D (5 bases). Trimming cost V 0 bases and J 6 bases, with 14 bases left between them. The germline V gene encodes CDR1 MNHNY and CDR2 SVGAGI (reference sequence). The CDR3 is 15 residues long. The chain's CDR3 is CASSYSSGTEAEAFF. The DNA of the CDR3 is TGTGCCAGCAGTTACTCGTCCGGGACTGAGGCTGAAGCTTTCTTT.

This clonotype has ten or more counts. The chain is built from TRBV27 and TRBJ2-1, with D hard to call. The germline CDR1 and CDR2 sequences are MNHEY and SMNVEV (reference sequence). V was trimmed by 8 bases and J by 0 bases, leaving 26 bases between them. CDR3 length: 19 amino acids. The DNA of the CDR3 is TGTGCCAGCGGACCTATCGGCACCACTGGTATTAGCTCCTACAATGAGCAGTTCTTC. This codes for CASGPIGTTGISSYNEQFF.

This chain connects TRBV19 to TRBJ1-1; D is possibly TRBD1 (5 bases). In germline, CDR1 is LNHDA, CDR2 SQIVND (reference sequence). The CDR3 has 15 residues. The ends were cut back, 4 bases at V and 0 bases at J, with 12 bases in the middle. This CDR3 is CASSRRTRLNTEAFF. The DNA for the CDR3 is TGTGCCAGTAGTAGGAGGACACGACTGAACACTGAAGCTTTCTTT.

The chain joins TRBV11-2 to TRBJ2-3; 14 nucleotides align to TRBD2. This CDR3 has 15 amino acids. V lost 4 bases, J lost 10 bases, and 7 bases stayed unmatched. CDR1 is SGHAT and CDR2 is FQNNGV in the germline V gene. The CDR3 region is CASSSGLAGANAQYF. The CDR3 DNA follows: TGTGCCAGCAGCTCGGGACTAGCGGGGGCCAATGCGCAGTATTTT.

This clonotype was recorded at least ten times. The chain links TRBV2 to TRBJ1-3; possibly TRBD1 for D (5 bases). The V end was cut by 0 bases, the J end by 9 bases, with 15 bases between. Germline loops: CDR1 SNHLY, CDR2 FYNNEI. The CDR3 sequence is 15 residues long. DNA for the CDR3: TGTGCCAGCAGTGAAGCCGGGGGGGGTCAGGGCACCATATATTTT. This encodes CASSEAGGGQGTIYF.

About this clonotype: A read error may account for a junction end that differs from germline. V is TRBV13 and J is TRBJ2-7; 10 nucleotides agree with TRBD1. CDR3 length equals 15 residues. Germline V gene lookup returns CDR1 PRHDT and CDR2 FYEKMQ (reference sequence). For the CDR3, the DNA is TGTGCCAGCACCGCGAGGGACAGGGGCTCCCACGAGCAGTACTTC. It yields the protein CASTARDRGSHEQYF.

The V and J genes are TRBV30 and TRBJ1-2, with a tentative D call TRBD1 (5 bases). CDR3 length: 13 residues. Germline V gene sequence: CDR1 GTSNPN, CDR2 SVGIG (reference sequence). V was cut by 2 bases and J by 2 bases, with 9 bases left in between. In nucleotides, the CDR3 is TGTGCCTGGAGTATCACAGGCAACTATGGCTACACCTTC. Translating it yields CAWSITGNYGYTF.

This clonotype was seen more than once but under ten times. The chain uses TRBV28 and TRBJ1-4; D is unresolved. The CDR3 totals 13 residues. The germline V and J ends were trimmed by 6 bases and 7 bases, with 12 bases remaining between them. CDR1 and CDR2 (germline): MDHEN, SYDVKM. CDR3 protein: CASSPRAGEKLFF. The CDR3 nucleotides are TGTGCCAGCAGCCCCCGGGCCGGTGAAAAACTGTTTTTT.